This T cell receptor (beta chain) derives from a study of beta chain features in type 1 diabetes. Trimming pared 6 bases from V and 0 bases from J, leaving 8 bases between. Germline V gene lookup returns CDR1 MNHNY and CDR2 SVGAGI (reference sequence). The CDR3 consists of 13 residues. Study-wide results and limits: Shortening of TCRB CDR3s, moderate but significant, appeared in all four CD4+ subsets of Type 1 diabetes patients.

Remarks on this clone: No antigen is known for it.

Expressed TCRB transcripts were sequenced after all isolated RNA was converted to cDNA. TCRdb keeps only in-frame clones here, not all; method: immunoSEQ multiplex PCR. There are 350,000 to 450,000 clones in the sample; approximately 14% occur only once, and roughly 0.038% lies in the top ten. The sequencing sample was made of naive CD4+ T cells from blood. The source of this sequence is a man aged 25 to 40 in good health. The V and J genes are TRBV6-6 and TRBJ1-1; possible D gene TRBD1, 5 bases. CDR3 in amino acids: CASRDSMNTEAFF. CDR3 sequence (DNA): TGTGCCAGCAGAGACAGCATGAACACTGAAGCTTTCTTT.